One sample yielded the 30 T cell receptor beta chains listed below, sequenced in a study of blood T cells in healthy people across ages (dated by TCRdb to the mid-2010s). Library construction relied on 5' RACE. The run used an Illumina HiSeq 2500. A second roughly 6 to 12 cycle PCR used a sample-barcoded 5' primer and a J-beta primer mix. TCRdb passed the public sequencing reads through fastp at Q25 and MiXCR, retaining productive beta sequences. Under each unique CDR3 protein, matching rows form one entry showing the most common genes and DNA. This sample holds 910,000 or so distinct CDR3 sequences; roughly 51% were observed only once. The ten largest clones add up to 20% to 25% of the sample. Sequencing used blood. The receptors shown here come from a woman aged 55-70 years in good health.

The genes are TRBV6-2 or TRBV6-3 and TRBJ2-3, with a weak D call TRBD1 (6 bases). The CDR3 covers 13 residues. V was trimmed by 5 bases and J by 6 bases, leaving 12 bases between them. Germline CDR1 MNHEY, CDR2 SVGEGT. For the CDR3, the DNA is TGTGCCAGCAGTCGGACAGCCAGGGATACGCAGTATTTT. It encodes CASSRTARDTQYF.

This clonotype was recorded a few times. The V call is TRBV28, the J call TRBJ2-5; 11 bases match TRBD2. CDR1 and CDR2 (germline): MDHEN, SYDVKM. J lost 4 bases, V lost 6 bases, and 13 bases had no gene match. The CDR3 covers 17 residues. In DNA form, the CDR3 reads TGTGCCAGCAGATCAGGGACTAGCGGAAAAGGGGGAGAGACCCAGTACTTC. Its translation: CASRSGTSGKGGETQYF.

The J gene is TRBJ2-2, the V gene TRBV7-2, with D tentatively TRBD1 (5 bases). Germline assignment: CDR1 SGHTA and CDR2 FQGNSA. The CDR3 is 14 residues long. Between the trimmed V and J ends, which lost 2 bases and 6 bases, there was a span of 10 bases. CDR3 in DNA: TGTGCCAGCAGCTTACAGGGTTGGTCCGGGGAGCTGTTTTTT. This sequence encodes CASSLQGWSGELFF.

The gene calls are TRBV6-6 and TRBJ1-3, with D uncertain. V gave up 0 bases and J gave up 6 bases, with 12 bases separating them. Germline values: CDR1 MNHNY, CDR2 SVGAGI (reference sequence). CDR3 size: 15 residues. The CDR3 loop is CASSYSRGFSNTIYF. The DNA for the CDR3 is TGTGCCAGCAGTTACTCGAGAGGTTTTTCAAACACCATATATTTT.

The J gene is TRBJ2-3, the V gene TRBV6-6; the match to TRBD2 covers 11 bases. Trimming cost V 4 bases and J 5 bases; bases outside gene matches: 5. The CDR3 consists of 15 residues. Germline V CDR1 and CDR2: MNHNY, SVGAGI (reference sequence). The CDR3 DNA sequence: TGTGCCAGCAGTTTGACTAGCGGGATAGTAGATACGCAGTATTTT. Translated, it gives CASSLTSGIVDTQYF.

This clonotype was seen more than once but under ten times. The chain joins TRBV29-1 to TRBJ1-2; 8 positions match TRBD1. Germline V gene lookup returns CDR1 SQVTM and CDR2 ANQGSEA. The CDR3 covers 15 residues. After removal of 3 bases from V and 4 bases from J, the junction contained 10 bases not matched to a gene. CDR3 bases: TGCAGCGTTGACCGAGGGAGGACAGGGATCTATGGCTACACCTTC. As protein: CSVDRGRTGIYGYTF.

The CDR3 bases are TGTGCCGCCCGGACAGGAAAGGCTAACTATGGCTACACCTTC. Encoded protein: CAARTGKANYGYTF. The rearrangement links TRBV6-6 to TRBJ1-2; 7 bases are shared with TRBD1. The CDR3 contains 14 residues. J was trimmed by 0 bases and V by 11 bases; bases with no gene match: 9. CDR1 and CDR2 from the germline V gene are MNHNY and SVGAGI (reference sequence).

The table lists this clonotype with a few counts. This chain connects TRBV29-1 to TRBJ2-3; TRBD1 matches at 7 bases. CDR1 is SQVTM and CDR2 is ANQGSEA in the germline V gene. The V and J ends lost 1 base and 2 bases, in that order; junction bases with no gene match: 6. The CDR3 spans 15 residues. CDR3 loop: CSVEGLGTVTDTQYF. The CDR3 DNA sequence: TGCAGCGTTGAAGGTCTTGGGACAGTCACAGATACGCAGTATTTT.

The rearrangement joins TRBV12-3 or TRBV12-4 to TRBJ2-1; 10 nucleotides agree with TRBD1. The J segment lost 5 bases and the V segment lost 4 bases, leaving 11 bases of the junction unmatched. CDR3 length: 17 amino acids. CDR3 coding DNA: TGTGCCAGCAGTTATTCATTGGGACAGGGGAGCCACAATGAGCAGTTCTTC. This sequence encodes CASSYSLGQGSHNEQFF.

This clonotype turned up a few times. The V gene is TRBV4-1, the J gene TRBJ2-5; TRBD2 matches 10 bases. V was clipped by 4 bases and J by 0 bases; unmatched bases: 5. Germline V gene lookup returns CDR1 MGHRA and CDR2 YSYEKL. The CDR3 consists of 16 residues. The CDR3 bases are TGCGCCAGCAGCCCTCCCGGGACTAGCGACCAAGAGACCCAGTACTTC. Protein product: CASSPPGTSDQETQYF.

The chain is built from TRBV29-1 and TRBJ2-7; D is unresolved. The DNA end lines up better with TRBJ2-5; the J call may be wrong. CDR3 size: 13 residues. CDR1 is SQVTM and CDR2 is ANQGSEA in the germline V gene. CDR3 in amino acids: CSVDYGTQETQYF. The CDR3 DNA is TGCAGCGTTGATTACGGAACGCAAGAGACCCAGTACTTC.

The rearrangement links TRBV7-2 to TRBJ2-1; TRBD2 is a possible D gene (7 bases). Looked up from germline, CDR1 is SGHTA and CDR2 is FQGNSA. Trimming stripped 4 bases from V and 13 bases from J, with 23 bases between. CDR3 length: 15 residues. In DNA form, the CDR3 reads TGTGCCAGCAGCTCACAGGGACACCGGGGGGAGACCCAGTTCTTC. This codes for CASSSQGHRGETQFF.

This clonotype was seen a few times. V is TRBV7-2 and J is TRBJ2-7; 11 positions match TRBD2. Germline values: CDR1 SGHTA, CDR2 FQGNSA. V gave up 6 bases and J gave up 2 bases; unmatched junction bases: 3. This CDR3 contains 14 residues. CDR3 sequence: CASSSGLAAYEQYF. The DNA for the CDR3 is TGTGCCAGCAGTTCGGGACTAGCGGCCTACGAGCAGTACTTC. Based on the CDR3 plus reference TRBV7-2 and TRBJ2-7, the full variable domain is GAGVSQSPSNKVTEKGKDVELRCDPISGHTALYWYRQSLGQGLEFLIYFQGNSAPDKSGLPSDRFSAERTGGSVSTLTIQRTQQEDSAVYLCASSSGLAAYEQYFGPGTRLTVT.

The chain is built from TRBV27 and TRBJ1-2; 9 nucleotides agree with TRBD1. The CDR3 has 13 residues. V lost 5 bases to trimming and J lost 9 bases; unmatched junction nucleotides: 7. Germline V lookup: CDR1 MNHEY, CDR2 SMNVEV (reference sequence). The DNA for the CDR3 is TGTGCCAGCAGTCGGTGGGACAGGGAGAGCTACACCTTC. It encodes CASSRWDRESYTF.

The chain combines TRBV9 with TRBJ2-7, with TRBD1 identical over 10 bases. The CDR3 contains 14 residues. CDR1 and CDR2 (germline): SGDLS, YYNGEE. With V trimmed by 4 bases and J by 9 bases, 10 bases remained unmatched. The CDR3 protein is CASSPPGTGEWQYF. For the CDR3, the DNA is TGTGCCAGCAGCCCTCCAGGGACAGGGGAATGGCAGTACTTC.

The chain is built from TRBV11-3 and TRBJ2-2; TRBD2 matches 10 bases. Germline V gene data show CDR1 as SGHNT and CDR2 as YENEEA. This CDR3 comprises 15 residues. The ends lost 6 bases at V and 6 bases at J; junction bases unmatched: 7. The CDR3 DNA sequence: TGTGCCAGCAGAGCAGCGGGAGGGCCAGCCGGGGAGCTGTTTTTT. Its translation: CASRAAGGPAGELFF.

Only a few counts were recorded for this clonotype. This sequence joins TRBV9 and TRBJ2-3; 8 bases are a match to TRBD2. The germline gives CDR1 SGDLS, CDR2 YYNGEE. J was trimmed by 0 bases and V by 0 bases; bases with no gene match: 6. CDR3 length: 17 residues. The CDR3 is CASSVGAGGPSTDTQYF. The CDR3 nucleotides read TGTGCCAGCAGCGTAGGGGCGGGAGGCCCTAGCACAGATACGCAGTATTTT.

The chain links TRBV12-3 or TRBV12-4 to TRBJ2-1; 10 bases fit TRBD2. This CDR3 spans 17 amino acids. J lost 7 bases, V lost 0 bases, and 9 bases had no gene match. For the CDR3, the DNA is TGTGCCAGCAGTTTAGCGGTATCTAGCGGGAGTCGGAATGAGCAGTTCTTC. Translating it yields CASSLAVSSGSRNEQFF.

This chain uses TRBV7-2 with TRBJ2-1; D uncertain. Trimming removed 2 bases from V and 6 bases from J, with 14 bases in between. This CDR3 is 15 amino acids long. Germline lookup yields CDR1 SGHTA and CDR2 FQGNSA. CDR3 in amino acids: CASSLKFGHPNEQFF. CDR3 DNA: TGTGCCAGCAGCTTAAAATTCGGGCACCCCAATGAGCAGTTCTTC.

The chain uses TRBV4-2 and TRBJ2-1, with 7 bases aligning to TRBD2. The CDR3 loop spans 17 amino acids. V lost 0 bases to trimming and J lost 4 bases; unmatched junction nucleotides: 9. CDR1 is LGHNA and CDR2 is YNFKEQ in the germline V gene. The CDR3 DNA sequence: TGTGCCAGCAGCCAAGACAGGGCTAGCGGATATTACAATGAGCAGTTCTTC. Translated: CASSQDRASGYYNEQFF.

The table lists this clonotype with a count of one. The CDR3 loop reads CASSLQYRGLVQHSYNEQYF. The CDR3 nucleotides are TGTGCCAGCAGTTTGCAATACAGGGGTTTGGTTCAACATTCCTACAATGAGCAGTACTTC. The chain is built from TRBV27 and TRBJ2-1; 7 nucleotides agree with TRBD1. The DNA end favors TRBJ2-7, so the J call may be wrong. Germline CDR1 MNHEY, CDR2 SMNVEV (reference sequence). This CDR3 is built from 20 residues.

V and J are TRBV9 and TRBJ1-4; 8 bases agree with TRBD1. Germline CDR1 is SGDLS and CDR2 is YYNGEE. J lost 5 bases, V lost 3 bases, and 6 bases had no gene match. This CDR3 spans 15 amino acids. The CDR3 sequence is CASSARQGRNEKLFF. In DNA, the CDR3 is TGTGCCAGCAGCGCCCGACAGGGGAGGAATGAAAAACTGTTTTTT.

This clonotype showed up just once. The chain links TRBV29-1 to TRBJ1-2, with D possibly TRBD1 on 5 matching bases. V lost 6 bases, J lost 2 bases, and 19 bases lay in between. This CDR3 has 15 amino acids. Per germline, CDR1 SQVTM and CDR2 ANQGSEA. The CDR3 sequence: CSVDRPLGGNYGYTF. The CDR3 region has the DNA TGCAGCGTGGACCGGCCTCTTGGGGGGAACTATGGCTACACCTTC.

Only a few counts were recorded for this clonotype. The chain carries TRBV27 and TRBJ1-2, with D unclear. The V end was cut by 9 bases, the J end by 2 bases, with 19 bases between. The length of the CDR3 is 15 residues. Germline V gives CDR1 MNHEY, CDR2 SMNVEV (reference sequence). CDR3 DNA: TGTGCCAGTAGTCCTGGGCCAGACCCGAACTATGGCTACACCTTC. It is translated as CASSPGPDPNYGYTF.

CDR3 amino acids: CASSQVLVDRGSTDTQYF. CDR3 sequence (DNA): TGCGCCAGCAGCCAAGTCCTTGTGGACAGGGGAAGCACAGATACGCAGTATTTT. This chain links TRBV4-1 with TRBJ2-3, with TRBD1 identical over 9 bases. The CDR3 runs 18 residues. CDR1 is MGHRA and CDR2 is YSYEKL in the germline V gene. V lost 1 base and J lost 0; bases outside the gene matches: 8.

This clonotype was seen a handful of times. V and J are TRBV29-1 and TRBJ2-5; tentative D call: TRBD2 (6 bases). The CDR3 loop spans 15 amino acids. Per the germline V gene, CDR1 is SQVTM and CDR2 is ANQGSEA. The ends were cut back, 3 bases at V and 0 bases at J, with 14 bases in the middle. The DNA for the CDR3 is TGCAGCGTTGAGTCGTTAGCGGATTACCAAGAGACCCAGTACTTC. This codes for CSVESLADYQETQYF. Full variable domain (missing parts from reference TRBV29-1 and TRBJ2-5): SAVISQKPSRDICQRGTSLTIQCQVDSQVTMMFWYRQQPGQSLTLIATANQGSEATYESGFVIDKFPISRPNLTFSTLTVSNMSPEDSSIYLCSVESLADYQETQYFGPGTRLLVL.

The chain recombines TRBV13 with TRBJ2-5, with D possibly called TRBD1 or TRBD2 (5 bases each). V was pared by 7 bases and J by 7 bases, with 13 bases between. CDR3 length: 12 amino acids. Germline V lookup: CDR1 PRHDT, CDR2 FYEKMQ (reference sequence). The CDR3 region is CASTLGAGTQYF. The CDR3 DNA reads TGTGCCAGCACACTAGGGGCAGGGACCCAGTACTTC. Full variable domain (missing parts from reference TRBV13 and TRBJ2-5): AAGVIQSPRHLIKEKRETATLKCYPIPRHDTVYWYQQGPGQDPQFLISFYEKMQSDKGSIPDRFSAQQFSDYHSELNMSSLELGDSALYFCASTLGAGTQYFGPGTRLLVL.

CDR3 sequence: CASSPAWDRSYEQYF. As DNA, the CDR3 is TGCGCCAGCAGCCCTGCTTGGGACAGGTCCTACGAGCAGTACTTC. V is TRBV4-3 and J is TRBJ2-7; 8 bases are a match to TRBD1. With V trimmed by 4 bases and J by 1 base, 6 bases remained unmatched. The CDR3 spans 15 residues. Germline assignment: CDR1 LGHNA and CDR2 YSLEER.

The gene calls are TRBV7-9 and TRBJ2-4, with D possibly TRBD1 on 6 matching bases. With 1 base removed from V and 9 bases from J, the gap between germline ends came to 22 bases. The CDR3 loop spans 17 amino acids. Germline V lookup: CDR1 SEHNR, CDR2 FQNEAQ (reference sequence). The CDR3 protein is CASSLDRASWIGGIQYF. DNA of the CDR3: TGTGCCAGCAGCTTAGACAGGGCCTCTTGGATTGGGGGCATTCAGTACTTC.

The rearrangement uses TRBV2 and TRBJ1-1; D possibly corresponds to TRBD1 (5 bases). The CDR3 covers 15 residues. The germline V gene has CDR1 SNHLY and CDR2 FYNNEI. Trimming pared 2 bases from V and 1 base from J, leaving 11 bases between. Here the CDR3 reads CASSELPGGNTEAFF. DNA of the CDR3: TGTGCCAGCAGTGAACTTCCGGGGGGGAACACTGAAGCTTTCTTT. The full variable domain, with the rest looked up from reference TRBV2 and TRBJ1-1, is EPEVTQTPSHQVTQMGQEVILRCVPISNHLYFYWYRQILGQKVEFLVSFYNNEISEKSEIFDDQFSVERPDGSNFTLKIRSTKLEDSAMYFCASSELPGGNTEAFFGQGTRLTVV.